What follows are 9 T cell receptor beta chains derived from one specimen sequenced in a study of radiotherapy plus CTLA-4 blockade in lung cancer. TCRdb keeps only in-frame clones here, not all; method: immunoSEQ multiplex PCR. The table has 65,000 to 85,000 clones, roughly 74% seen once. The sequencing used peripheral blood, collected from a patient treated with radiotherapy plus ipilimumab. The receptor set was obtained from a human donor with non-small cell lung cancer whose response to radiotherapy plus ipilimumab could not be evaluated.

The J gene is TRBJ2-3, the V gene TRBV19, with a tentative D call TRBD2 (6 bases). CDR3 length: 15 amino acids. The V gene's germline CDR1 is LNHDA and CDR2 SQIVND (reference sequence). The ends were cut back, 6 bases at V and 0 bases at J, with 13 bases in the middle. CDR3 DNA sequence: TGTGCCAGTAGCCAGACTAGGCTTAGCACAGATACGCAGTATTTT. Protein sequence: CASSQTRLSTDTQYF.

The V and J genes are TRBV6-1 and TRBJ2-1, with TRBD1 matching 9 bases. CDR3 length: 12 residues. The J segment lost 9 bases and the V segment lost 6 bases, leaving 3 bases of the junction unmatched. The germline CDR1 and CDR2 sequences are MNHNS and SASEGT. The CDR3 region has the DNA TGTGCCAGCAGGGGGACAGGGCCTGAGCAGTTCTTC. This translates into CASRGTGPEQFF.

The J gene is TRBJ2-1, the V gene TRBV6-1; 8 bases line up with TRBD2. CDR3 length equals 13 residues. The junction had 11 bases not matched to a gene; V was cut back by 4 bases and J by 15 bases. Germline CDR1 is MNHNS and CDR2 is SASEGT. The CDR3 nucleotides are TGTGCCAGCAGTGCCTTCGGGACTAGGGCGGCGTTCTTC. Translating gives CASSAFGTRAAFF.

The V and J genes are TRBV7-7 and TRBJ2-3; 8 nucleotides align to TRBD2. Germline trimming cut 5 bases from V and 0 bases from J; bases unmatched to any gene: 7. Germline CDR1 is SSHAT and CDR2 is FNYEAQ (reference sequence). CDR3 length: 16 residues. The CDR3 DNA reads TGTGCCAGCAGCCCGACTCGCGGGGGGAGCACAGATACGCAGTATTTT. It specifies CASSPTRGGSTDTQYF. The full variable domain, completed using reference TRBV7-7 and TRBJ2-3, is GAGVSQSPRYKVTKRGQDVTLRCDPISSHATLYWYQQALGQGPEFLTYFNYEAQPDKSGLPSDRFSAERPEGSISTLTIQRTEQRDSAMYRCASSPTRGGSTDTQYFGPGTRLTVL.

This clone was seen once. This rearrangement joins TRBV5-1 to TRBJ2-2, with D maybe TRBD2 (6 bases). The CDR3 runs to 16 residues. CDR1 SGHRS and CDR2 YFSETQ come from the germline V gene. V shed 3 bases and J shed 7 bases, with 19 bases lying between them. As DNA, the CDR3 is TGCGCCAGCAGCTCTCAACCGGGAGCTTCTGACGGGGAGCTGTTTTTT. As protein: CASSSQPGASDGELFF.

The CDR3 nucleotides read TGTGCCATCAGTGAGGTCAAGAACACTGAAGCTTTCTTT. As protein: CAISEVKNTEAFF. This rearrangement joins TRBV10-3 to TRBJ1-1; no clear D gene. Germline lookup yields CDR1 ENHRY and CDR2 SYGVKD. This CDR3 is 13 amino acids long. The V and J ends lost 2 bases and 1 base respectively, with 5 bases between them.

The CDR3 reads CASSERQVYEQYF. The DNA of the CDR3 is TGTGCCAGCAGTGAAAGACAGGTCTACGAGCAGTACTTC. The gene calls are TRBV6-1 and TRBJ2-7, with a possible D match to TRBD1 (6 bases). The germline CDR1 and CDR2 sequences are MNHNS and SASEGT. The V and J ends lost 2 bases and 3 bases respectively, with 8 bases between them. The CDR3 loop spans 13 amino acids.

The rearrangement joins TRBV6-4 to TRBJ1-2; the D is unclear. Trimming left V 7 bases short and J 2 bases short, with 11 bases between. The CDR3 has 13 residues. Germline lookup yields CDR1 MRHNA and CDR2 SNTAGT. The CDR3 coding sequence is TGTGCCAGCACCTCCCGAGAGAACTATGGCTACACCTTC. The encoded protein is CASTSRENYGYTF.

The chain couples TRBV6-1 to TRBJ2-1; possible D gene TRBD1, 6 bases. CDR1 is MNHNS and CDR2 is SASEGT in the germline V gene. CDR3 length equals 15 residues. Trimming took 6 bases from V and 2 from J, leaving 14 bases between them. The CDR3 sequence is CASSLEGVAYNEQFF. CDR3 nucleotides: TGTGCCAGCAGCCTAGAGGGGGTAGCCTACAATGAGCAGTTCTTC.